This T cell receptor (beta chain) was retrieved from a study of beta chain features in type 1 diabetes. Study as a whole: Age, gender and cell yields were alike across patients and healthy donors. Whole-study findings and limits: Across all four CD4+ subsets, people with type 1 diabetes showed modestly shorter TCRB CDR3s. Overrepresentation of cells with high TCR expression could result from cDNA sequencing. Fewer insertions but more deletions were seen at VDJ junctions in type 1 diabetes patients. The naive, central memory and Treg TCRB repertoires looked more alike in patients than they did in healthy donors.

The authors reverse transcribed all of the isolated RNA, so sequencing captured expressed TCRB transcripts. Data came from immunoSEQ multiplex PCR; TCRdb stores just in-frame clones and leaves some out. Here the sample spans around 250,000 clones, about 15% being singletons. A note on this clone: Antigen specificity is unknown.

The receptor comes from a man under 40 with type 1 diabetes. The source material was naive CD4+ T cells from blood.

The CDR3, as DNA: TGTGCCAGCAGCGTCCTAGCGGGGGGGCAAGAGACCCAGTACTTC. Its translation: CASSVLAGGQETQYF. The chain combines TRBV9 with TRBJ2-5; 12 nucleotides align to TRBD2. Losses at the gene ends were 2 bases for V and 2 bases for J; bases not matched to a gene: 1. Germline-derived CDR1 and CDR2 are SGDLS and YYNGEE. CDR3 length: 15 amino acids.